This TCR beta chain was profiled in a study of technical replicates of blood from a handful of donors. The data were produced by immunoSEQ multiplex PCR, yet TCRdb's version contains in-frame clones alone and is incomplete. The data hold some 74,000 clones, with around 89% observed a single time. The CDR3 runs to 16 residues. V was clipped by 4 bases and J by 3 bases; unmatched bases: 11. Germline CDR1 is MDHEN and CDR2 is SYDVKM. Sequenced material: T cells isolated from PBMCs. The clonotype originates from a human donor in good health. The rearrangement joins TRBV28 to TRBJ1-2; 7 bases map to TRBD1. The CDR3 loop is CASSSREHRGDYGYTF. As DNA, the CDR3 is TGTGCCAGCAGTTCCCGGGAACACAGGGGAGACTATGGCTACACCTTC.